This is a list of T cell receptor beta chains from one sample in a study of cytomegalovirus exposure and HLA in healthy donors. Assay: immunoSEQ multiplex PCR; the TCRdb copy retains only in-frame clones and omits some. Its clone listing holds roughly 57,000 clones. The specimen sequenced was PBMCs. Source of these receptors: a man in his late teens or twenties in good health and CMV-seropositive. Both conserved end residues are part of each CDR3. D genes are given only for firm matches.

j_call,d_call,v_call,cdr3_nt,cdr3_aa
TRBJ1-1,NA,TRBV7-9,TGTGCCAGCAGCTTAGACGGTGCCCCTGAAGCTTTCTTT,CASSLDGAPEAFF
TRBJ2-1,TRBD2,TRBV7-3,TGTGCCAGCAGCTTCCTAGCGGGAGTCGGCCATGAGCAATTCTTC,CASSFLAGVGHEQFF
TRBJ2-3,TRBD2,TRBV19,TGTGCCAGTAGTTTTGGGTTAGTCAACGGGAGGGCCCGGGATACGCAGTATTTT,CASSFGLVNGRARDTQYF
TRBJ1-1,TRBD1,TRBV5-4,TGTGCCAGCAGCCCCTCAGAACCAGGGGGCGCGATGGCTTTCTTT,CASSPSEPGGAMAFF
TRBJ2-3,NA,TRBV5-1,TGCGCCAGCAGCTCGGGGTCCACAGATACGCAGTATTTT,CASSSGSTDTQYF
TRBJ2-7,NA,TRBV10-3,TGTGCCATCAGGGGGACTGGACCCCTCTCCTACGAGCAGTACTTC,CAIRGTGPLSYEQYF
TRBJ1-1,NA,TRBV18,TGTGCCAGCTCACCTCCAGGGGTTACTGAAGCTTTCTTT,CASSPPGVTEAFF
TRBJ2-3,TRBD2,TRBV28,TGTGCCAGCAGCCTATGGGGCCCCCGGGCTAGCGGGAGGTCAGATACGCAGTATTTT,CASSLWGPRASGRSDTQYF
TRBJ1-1,NA,TRBV2,TGTGCCAGCAGTGAAAGAGACACTGAAGCTTTCTTT,CASSERDTEAFF
TRBJ2-5,TRBD2,TRBV30,TGTGCCTGGAATCCTACACTACTAGCGGGAGGTCAAGAGACCCAGTACTTC,CAWNPTLLAGGQETQYF